Listed here are 17 T cell receptor beta chains from one sample, sequenced in a study of T-cell reconstitution after alpha-beta-depleted transplantation in children. Unique molecular identifiers tagged the TCRbeta library. One entry per CDR3 protein, called by TCRdb with MiXCR from the PCR reads. The data hold about 510,000 distinct CDR3 sequences, with roughly 10% observed a single time. The specimen was PBMCs, mostly from graft donor cells, collected 180 days after TCRalphabeta/CD19-depleted stem cell transplant. These receptors originate from a female patient aged 2 to 10 who had a stem cell transplant for aplastic anemia, so the T cells may come from the graft donor.

This clonotype has only a few counts. The chain uses TRBV7-2 and TRBJ2-1; the match to TRBD2 covers 7 bases. The length of the CDR3 is 16 residues. Germline V gene data show CDR1 as SGHTA and CDR2 as FQGNSA. V lost 1 base, J lost 0 bases, and 3 bases stayed unmatched. The CDR3 protein is CASSLGLADSYNEQFF. As DNA, the CDR3 is TGTGCCAGCAGCTTAGGGCTAGCGGACTCCTACAATGAGCAGTTCTTC.

The sample holds a few counts of this clonotype. The chain recombines TRBV7-4 with TRBJ1-2; 7 bases match TRBD1. The CDR3 spans 20 residues. The germline gives CDR1 SGHVT, CDR2 SQSDAQ. With 5 bases clipped from V and 1 base from J, the junction kept 22 bases outside the gene matches. The CDR3 sequence is CASSLLEGGGNAPHNYGYTF. CDR3 bases: TGTGCCAGCAGCCTTCTGGAGGGAGGGGGCAACGCCCCTCATAACTATGGCTACACCTTC.

The CDR3 DNA reads as TGCAGTGCTAGAGGCGCGTTCACAGATACGCAGTATTTT. Protein: CSARGAFTDTQYF. The rearrangement links TRBV20-1 to TRBJ2-3; D is unresolved. CDR1 and CDR2 from the germline V gene are DFQATT and SNEGSKA (reference sequence). The V end lost 1 base, the J end lost 2 bases, and 7 bases lay between the germline ends. CDR3 size: 13 residues.

At least ten counts were recorded for this clonotype. The J gene is TRBJ1-1, the V gene TRBV4-3; 11 nucleotides align to TRBD1. Germline values: CDR1 LGHNA, CDR2 YSLEER. This CDR3 contains 17 residues. V was pared by 0 bases and J by 5 bases, with 8 bases of the junction left unmatched. CDR3 amino acids: CASSQEGWGQGDTEAFF. CDR3 DNA sequence: TGCGCCAGCAGCCAAGAGGGGTGGGGACAGGGGGATACTGAAGCTTTCTTT.

A few counts support this clonotype. The chain combines TRBV5-1 with TRBJ2-5, with D tentatively TRBD1 (5 bases). V dropped 4 bases and J dropped 5 bases, with 12 bases sitting between them. There are 13 residues in the CDR3. Germline V gene sequence: CDR1 SGHRS, CDR2 YFSETQ. The CDR3 DNA is TGCGCCAGCAGCGTGTCCCCAGGGGAGACCCAGTACTTC. The encoded protein is CASSVSPGETQYF.

This rearrangement joins TRBV6-2 or TRBV6-3 to TRBJ2-7, with D unresolved. V gave up 4 bases and J gave up 4 bases, with 5 bases separating them. The CDR3 covers 11 residues. The V gene's germline CDR1 is MNHEY and CDR2 SVGEGT. DNA of the CDR3: TGTGCCAGCAGTTGGGGATACGAGCAGTACGTC. Translation gives CASSWGYEQYV.

This chain links TRBV6-5 with TRBJ2-1, with 8 positions matching TRBD2. Germline V lookup: CDR1 MNHEY, CDR2 SVGAGI. Trimming took 0 bases from V and 10 from J; bases not matched to a gene: 11. The CDR3 extends over 16 amino acids. The CDR3, as DNA: TGTGCCAGCAGTTACTCGCCCAGCGGGAGTGCTTGGGAGCAGTTCTTC. It codes for CASSYSPSGSAWEQFF.

In the case of this clonotype: One end of the junction varies from germline; a read error may be responsible. The V call is TRBV19, the J call TRBJ1-1; 7 nucleotides align to TRBD1. The germline gives CDR1 LNHDA, CDR2 SQIVND (reference sequence). The CDR3 spans 14 residues. The CDR3 region is CASTLTGIDTKAFF. CDR3 nucleotide sequence: TGTGCCAGTACCCTGACAGGGATTGACACTAAAGCTTTCTTT.

This clonotype was recorded many times. The chain recombines TRBV12-3 or TRBV12-4 with TRBJ2-5; 7 bases are shared with TRBD1. The CDR3 runs to 14 residues. V lost 6 bases, J lost 0 bases, and 4 bases stayed unmatched. CDR3 DNA sequence: TGTGCCAGCAGCCTGGGACAGAACCAAGAGACCCAGTACTTC. As protein: CASSLGQNQETQYF.

The chain carries TRBV29-1 and TRBJ2-7; D is unresolved. This CDR3 spans 12 amino acids. The V gene lost 7 bases and the J gene lost 2 bases, with 12 bases spanning the gap. The germline CDR1 and CDR2 sequences are SQVTM and ANQGSEA. The CDR3 is CSGLDDAYEQYF. For the CDR3, the DNA is TGCAGCGGTTTGGACGATGCCTACGAGCAGTACTTC.

This clonotype was found many times. The V and J genes are TRBV29-1 and TRBJ2-3; 8 bases agree with TRBD2. V lost 6 bases and J lost 5; bases outside the gene matches: 7. CDR1 and CDR2 (germline): SQVTM, ANQGSEA. This CDR3 is built from 13 residues. For the CDR3, the DNA is TGCAGCGTAGCTTCCGGGACTAGAGATACGCAGTATTTT. Encoded protein: CSVASGTRDTQYF.

The chain recombines TRBV2 with TRBJ1-4, with a possible D match to TRBD1 (5 bases). The CDR3 covers 13 residues. V lost 8 bases, J lost 6 bases, and 13 bases lay in between. From germline, CDR1 is SNHLY and CDR2 FYNNEI. DNA of the CDR3: TGTGCCAGCCCCAGGACATTTGATGAAAAACTGTTTTTT. Its translation: CASPRTFDEKLFF.

The CDR3 loop is CSASGAGYSYNEQFF. The CDR3, as DNA: TGCAGTGCTAGCGGCGCGGGATACTCCTACAATGAGCAGTTCTTC. V gene TRBV20-1 combines with J gene TRBJ2-1; D might be TRBD2 (6 bases). V lost 3 bases to trimming and J lost 0 bases, with 12 bases between them. The germline CDR1 and CDR2 sequences are DFQATT and SNEGSKA (reference sequence). There are 15 residues in the CDR3.

This clonotype showed up just a few times. The V gene is TRBV28, the J gene TRBJ2-3; D may be TRBD1 (5 bases). V was trimmed by 3 bases and J by 2 bases, leaving 18 bases between them. The CDR3 has 17 residues. The germline gives CDR1 MDHEN, CDR2 SYDVKM. CDR3 DNA sequence: TGTGCCAGCAGTTTTAGGACACACTCTCCTTTCACAGATACGCAGTATTTT. This codes for CASSFRTHSPFTDTQYF.

V is TRBV7-6 and J is TRBJ2-7; 13 bases agree with TRBD2. This CDR3 is 16 amino acids long. CDR1 and CDR2 (germline): SGHVS, FNYEAQ. V dropped 5 bases and J dropped 7; count of bases not matched to a gene: 11. DNA for the CDR3: TGTGCCAGCAGCCCTCTGGTATTGGGACTAGCGGGGGAGCAGTACTTC. It codes for CASSPLVLGLAGEQYF. The variable domain in full, completed from reference TRBV7-6 and TRBJ2-7, reads GAGVSQSPRYKVTKRGQDVALRCDPISGHVSLYWYRQALGQGPEFLTYFNYEAQQDKSGLPNDRFSAERPEGSISTLTIQRTEQRDSAMYRCASSPLVLGLAGEQYFGPGTRLTVT.

In this sample, this clonotype turned up a few times. The V and J genes are TRBV28 and TRBJ2-2, with D uncertain. Germline lookup yields CDR1 MDHEN and CDR2 SYDVKM. CDR3 size: 16 residues. V was clipped by 3 bases and J by 4 bases, with 15 bases between them. CDR3 nucleotide sequence: TGTGCCAGCAGTTTGTGGGCAGGTCGCACCACCGGGGAGCTGTTTTTT. This sequence encodes CASSLWAGRTTGELFF.

The chain carries TRBV14 and TRBJ2-1; the match to TRBD1 covers 7 bases. The germline V gene has CDR1 SGHDN and CDR2 FVKESK. The CDR3 has 16 residues. V gave up 5 bases and J gave up 7 bases; unmatched junction bases: 14. CDR3 coding DNA: TGTGCCAGCAGCTCGACCCGACAGGGAGACGTAAATGAGCAGTTCTTC. Amino acids: CASSSTRQGDVNEQFF.